What follows is one T cell receptor beta chain and its context. Germline assignment: CDR1 LNHNV and CDR2 YYDKDF (reference sequence). The CDR3 is 14 amino acids. Trimming left V 0 bases short and J 8 bases short, with 14 bases between. This specimen comes from a study of PD-L1 blockade in urothelial cancer. In the study overall: Patients with male sex and bladder-origin urothelial cancer accounted for about nine tenths of the roughly 29 enrolled.

Enrolled patients showed locally advanced or metastatic urothelial carcinoma. Each patient gave between 1 and 8 samples, pretreatment and on-treatment. Clones were sequenced by immunoSEQ multiplex PCR, and TCRdb holds only the in-frame ones, with some missing. The sample carries more than 65,000 clones, roughly 90% recorded once. This rearrangement joins TRBV15 to TRBJ2-7; D is possibly TRBD2 (5 bases). The specimen was PBMCs, collected around atezolizumab (anti-PD-L1) treatment. The receptor comes from a woman aged 70 to 79 with urothelial cancer. The CDR3 DNA reads TGTGCCACCAGCAGAGATCCTGAGGGCTCGAAGCAGTACTTC. Translation: CATSRDPEGSKQYF.